These 2 T cell receptor beta chains share one sample of origin, sequenced in a study of T cell repertoires in cytomegalovirus infection. No antigen has been assigned to these receptors. From the reads, TCRdb called clonotypes with MiXCR, one entry per CDR3 protein. The profile shows 750,000 to 950,000 distinct CDR3 sequences, roughly 29% of them singletons. This sample comprised cultured CD8+ T cells from PBMCs, obtained from culture after CMV antigen stimulation. These receptors came from a human donor in good health (CMV status not recorded). Some clones in this sample may be carry-over from other donors' samples.

This clonotype was detected a few times. The chain joins TRBV6-5 to TRBJ1-2; D gene ambiguous. CDR1 is MNHEY and CDR2 is SVGAGI in the germline V gene. The CDR3 is 16 residues long. Trimming shortened V by 5 bases and J by 0 bases, and 16 bases separated the two germline ends. The chain's CDR3 is CASSAHERIANYGYTF. The CDR3 DNA reads TGTGCCAGCAGTGCACACGAAAGGATTGCTAACTATGGCTACACCTTC.

V usage is TRBV9 and J usage is TRBJ1-2; no clear D gene. Germline assignment: CDR1 SGDLS and CDR2 YYNGEE. The CDR3 extends over 11 amino acids. V dropped 7 bases and J dropped 7 bases, with 11 bases sitting between them. The CDR3 nucleotides read TGTGCCAGCGGCCCAAGGCGTGGCTACACCTTC. As protein: CASGPRRGYTF.